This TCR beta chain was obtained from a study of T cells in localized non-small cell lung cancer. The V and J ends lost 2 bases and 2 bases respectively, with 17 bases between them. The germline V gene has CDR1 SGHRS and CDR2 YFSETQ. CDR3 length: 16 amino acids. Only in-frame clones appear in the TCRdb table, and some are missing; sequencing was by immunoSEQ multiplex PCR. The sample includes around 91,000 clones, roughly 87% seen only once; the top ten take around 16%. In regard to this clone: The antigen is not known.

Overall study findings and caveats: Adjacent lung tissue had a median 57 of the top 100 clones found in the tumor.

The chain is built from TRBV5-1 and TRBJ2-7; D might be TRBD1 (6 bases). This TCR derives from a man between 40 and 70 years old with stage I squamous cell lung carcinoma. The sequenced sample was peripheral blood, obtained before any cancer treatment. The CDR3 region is CASSFLTGPGPYEQYF. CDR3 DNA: TGCGCCAGCAGCTTCTTGACAGGTCCAGGGCCCTACGAGCAGTACTTC.